This is a list of T cell receptor beta chains from one sample in a study of T cells in Graves' hyperthyroidism and ophthalmopathy. MiXCR, run by TCRdb on the multiplex PCR reads, gives a single entry per CDR3 protein. The table includes 650,000 to 750,000 distinct CDR3 sequences, 13% to 15% detected once. Material for sequencing was blood. The receptors were sampled from a woman between 18 and 30 years old with Graves' hyperthyroidism. Each CDR3 is given with its conserved first and last residue. A D gene is named only where the DNA matches it firmly. Some rows have no size entry. The others give once, few or many, or a class for an expanded clone.

abundance	d_gene	v_gene	j_gene	CDR3aa	CDR3nt
many	-	TRBV11-3	TRBJ2-1	CASSFGSYNEQFF	TGTGCCAGCAGCTTTGGCTCCTACAATGAGCAGTTCTTC
many	-	TRBV27	TRBJ2-7	CASSLGPGLRNEQYF	TGTGCCAGCAGTTTAGGGCCGGGACTTAGGAACGAGCAGTACTTC
few	TRBD2	TRBV15	TRBJ2-1	CATSREGPRTSGFGNEQFF	TGTGCCACCAGCAGAGAGGGCCCCCGGACTAGCGGGTTCGGCAATGAGCAGTTCTTC
few	-	TRBV28	TRBJ2-7	CASSLSAALYEQYF	TGTGCCAGCAGTTTATCGGCGGCTCTTTACGAGCAGTACTTC
-	-	TRBV5-1	TRBJ1-6	CASSYETRAGPLHF	TGCGCCAGCAGCTACGAGACGAGGGCAGGCCCCCTCCACTTT
many	-	TRBV12-3/TRBV12-4	TRBJ1-1	CASRVVEKAFF	TGTGCCAGCAGAGTCGTGGAGAAAGCTTTCTTT
many	-	TRBV6-1	TRBJ2-1	CASTDSVTGTYNEQFF	TGTGCCAGCACCGACTCGGTGACGGGAACCTACAATGAGCAGTTCTTC
many	-	TRBV5-5	TRBJ1-4	CASSLNSATNEKLFF	TGTGCCAGCAGCTTGAATTCCGCAACTAATGAAAAACTGTTTTTT
many	-	TRBV3-1	TRBJ2-7	CASSHSVRTYEQYF	TGTGCCAGCAGCCATTCCGTCAGGACCTACGAGCAGTACTTC
many	-	TRBV7-9	TRBJ2-5	CASSLQRDGETQYF	TGTGCCAGCAGCTTACAACGGGACGGGGAGACCCAGTACTTC
few	-	TRBV5-1	TRBJ2-7	CASSSVAGAGEQYF	TGCGCCAGCAGCTCGGTCGCAGGGGCTGGCGAGCAGTACTTC
many	-	TRBV28	TRBJ2-7	CASSMEGSSYEQYF	TGTGCCAGCAGTATGGAGGGAAGCTCCTACGAGCAGTACTTC
many	TRBD2	TRBV11-2	TRBJ2-7	CASSRRASGREGAYEQYF	TGTGCCAGCAGCCGCCGGGCTAGCGGGAGAGAAGGAGCGTACGAGCAGTACTTC
many	-	TRBV7-9	TRBJ1-2	CASSLAGGGGYTF	TGTGCCAGCAGCTTAGCGGGGGGCGGCGGCTACACCTTC
few	-	TRBV6-4	TRBJ2-1	CASRGRRENEQFF	TGTGCCAGCAGGGGTAGGAGGGAGAATGAGCAGTTCTTC
-	-	TRBV4-1	TRBJ1-5	CASSQAESFRPQHF	TGCGCCAGCAGCCAAGCTGAGTCGTTCCGACCCCAGCATTTT
many	-	TRBV28	TRBJ1-5	CASRRTPNQPQHF	TGTGCCAGCAGAAGGACACCGAATCAGCCCCAGCATTTT
-	TRBD2	TRBV11-2	TRBJ2-1	CASSPGLALGEQFF	TGTGCCAGCAGCCCAGGACTAGCGCTGGGGGAGCAGTTCTTC
many	-	TRBV3-1	TRBJ1-1	CASSHPGRGNTEAFF	TGTGCCAGCAGCCACCCAGGGCGGGGGAACACTGAAGCTTTCTTT
-	TRBD2	TRBV6-1	TRBJ2-1	CASSIAGAGNEQFF	TGTGCCAGCAGTATAGCGGGAGCCGGGAATGAGCAGTTCTTC
many	-	TRBV5-1	TRBJ1-1	CASSIFSGNTEAFF	TGCGCCAGCAGCATTTTTTCAGGGAACACTGAAGCTTTCTTT
few	TRBD2	TRBV3-1	TRBJ2-2	CASSQAGVAGELFF	TGTGCCAGCAGCCAGGCGGGAGTCGCCGGGGAGCTGTTTTTT
many	-	TRBV2	TRBJ2-3	CASSEDSGSTDTQYF	TGTGCCAGCAGTGAAGACTCGGGTAGCACAGATACGCAGTATTTT
-	-	TRBV11-3	TRBJ2-7	CASSESPPGTQSFYNSYEQYF	TGTGCCAGCAGCGAAAGCCCCCCCGGAACCCAATCCTTCTATAACTCCTACGAGCAGTACTTC
few	TRBD2	TRBV29-1	TRBJ2-7	CSAREGTSGYYEQYF	TGCAGCGCCCGGGAGGGAACTAGCGGGTACTACGAGCAGTACTTC
many	-	TRBV10-2	TRBJ1-5	CASSESSNSNQPQHF	TGCGCCAGCAGTGAGTCGAGTAATAGCAATCAGCCCCAGCATTTT
few	-	TRBV5-1	TRBJ2-2	CASSFRPENTGELFF	TGCGCCAGCAGCTTCAGACCGGAAAACACCGGGGAGCTGTTTTTT
few	TRBD2	TRBV24-1	TRBJ2-2	CATSRTGTSTNTGELFF	TGTGCCACCAGCAGAACCGGGACTAGCACGAACACCGGGGAGCTGTTTTTT
many	-	TRBV11-1	TRBJ2-3	CASSQVGGRADTQYF	TGTGCCAGCAGCCAAGTTGGGGGAAGAGCAGATACGCAGTATTTT
many	TRBD2	TRBV20-1	TRBJ2-7	CSARVGLAGHEQYF	TGCAGTGCTAGAGTTGGTCTAGCGGGCCACGAGCAGTACTTC
many	TRBD2	TRBV28	TRBJ2-7	CASTDGGGISYEQYF	TGTGCCAGCACCGACGGGGGGGGAATCTCCTACGAGCAGTACTTC
few	-	TRBV7-9	TRBJ1-1	CASSLRGGKMNTEAFF	TGTGCCAGCAGCTTAAGGGGGGGCAAGATGAACACTGAAGCTTTCTTT
many	-	TRBV3-1	TRBJ1-2	CASSLRDRGTF	TGTGCCAGCAGCCTCCGGGACCGCGGTACCTTC
many	TRBD1	TRBV6-1	TRBJ1-5	CASSGQGLAWPQHF	TGTGCCAGCAGTGGACAGGGCCTTGCTTGGCCCCAGCATTTT
-	-	TRBV10-3	TRBJ1-2	CAISQPQELVTYGYTF	TGTGCCATCAGTCAGCCCCAGGAGCTAGTTACCTATGGCTACACCTTC
many	-	TRBV11-2	TRBJ1-1	CASSLDPGMNTEAFF	TGTGCCAGCAGCTTAGATCCGGGGATGAACACTGAAGCTTTCTTT
-	TRBD2	TRBV7-3	TRBJ2-1	CASSPQGTSGHNEQFF	TGTGCCAGCAGCCCACAAGGGACTAGCGGACACAATGAGCAGTTCTTC
-	TRBD1	TRBV5-6	TRBJ2-3	CASSSPDRVITDTQYF	TGTGCCAGCAGCTCCCCGGACAGGGTCATCACAGATACGCAGTATTTT